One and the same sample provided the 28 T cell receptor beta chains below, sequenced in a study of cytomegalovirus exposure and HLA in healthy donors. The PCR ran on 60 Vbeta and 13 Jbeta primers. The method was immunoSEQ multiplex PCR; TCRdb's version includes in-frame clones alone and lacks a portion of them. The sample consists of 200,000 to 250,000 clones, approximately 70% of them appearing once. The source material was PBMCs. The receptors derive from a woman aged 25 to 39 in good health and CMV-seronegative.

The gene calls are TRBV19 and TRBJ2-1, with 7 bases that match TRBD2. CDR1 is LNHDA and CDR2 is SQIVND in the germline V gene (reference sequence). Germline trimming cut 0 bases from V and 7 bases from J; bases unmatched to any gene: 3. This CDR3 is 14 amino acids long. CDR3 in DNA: TGTGCCAGTAGTATAGAGGGGGGGACGAATGAGCAGTTCTTC. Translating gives CASSIEGGTNEQFF.

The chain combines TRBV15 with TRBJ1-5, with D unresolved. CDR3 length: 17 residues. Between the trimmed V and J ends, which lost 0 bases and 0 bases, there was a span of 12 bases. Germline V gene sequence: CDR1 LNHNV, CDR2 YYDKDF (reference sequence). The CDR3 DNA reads TGTGCCACCAGCAGAGATTACGTCGGTAATAGCAATCAGCCCCAGCATTTT. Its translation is CATSRDYVGNSNQPQHF.

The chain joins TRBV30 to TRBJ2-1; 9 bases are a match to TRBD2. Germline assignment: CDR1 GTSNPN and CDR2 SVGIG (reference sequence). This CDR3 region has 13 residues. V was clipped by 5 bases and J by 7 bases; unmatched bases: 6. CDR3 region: CAWERGARNEQFF. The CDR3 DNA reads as TGTGCCTGGGAGCGGGGGGCCAGAAATGAGCAGTTCTTC. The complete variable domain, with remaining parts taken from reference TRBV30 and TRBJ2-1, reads SQTIHQWPATLVQPVGSPLSLECTVEGTSNPNLYWYRQAAGRGLQLLFYSVGIGQISSEVPQNLSASRPQDRQFILSSKKLLLSDSGFYLCAWERGARNEQFFGPGTRLTVL.

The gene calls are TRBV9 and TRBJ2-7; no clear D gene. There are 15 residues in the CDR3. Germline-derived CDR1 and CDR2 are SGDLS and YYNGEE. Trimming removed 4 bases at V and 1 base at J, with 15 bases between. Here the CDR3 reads CASSSGSYGSYEQYF. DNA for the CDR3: TGTGCCAGCAGCTCGGGTTCATATGGGTCCTACGAGCAGTACTTC.

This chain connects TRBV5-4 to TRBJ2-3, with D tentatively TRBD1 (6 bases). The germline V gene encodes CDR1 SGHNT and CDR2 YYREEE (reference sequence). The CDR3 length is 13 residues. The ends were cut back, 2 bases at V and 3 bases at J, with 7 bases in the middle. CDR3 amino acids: CASSLQGTDTQYF. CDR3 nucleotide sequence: TGTGCCAGCAGCTTACAGGGAACAGATACGCAGTATTTT.

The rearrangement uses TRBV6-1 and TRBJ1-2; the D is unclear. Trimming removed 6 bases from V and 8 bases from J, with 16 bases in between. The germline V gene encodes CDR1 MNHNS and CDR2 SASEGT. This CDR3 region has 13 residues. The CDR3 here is CASSLLPTAGYTF. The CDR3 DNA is TGTGCCAGCAGCCTACTGCCCACAGCCGGCTACACCTTC.

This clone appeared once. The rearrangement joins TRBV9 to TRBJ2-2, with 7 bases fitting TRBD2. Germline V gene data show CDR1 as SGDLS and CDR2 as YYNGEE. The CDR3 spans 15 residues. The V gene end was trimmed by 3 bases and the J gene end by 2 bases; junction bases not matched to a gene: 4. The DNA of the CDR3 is TGTGCCAGCAGCGAGACTAGCTACAACACCGGGGAGCTGTTTTTT. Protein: CASSETSYNTGELFF.

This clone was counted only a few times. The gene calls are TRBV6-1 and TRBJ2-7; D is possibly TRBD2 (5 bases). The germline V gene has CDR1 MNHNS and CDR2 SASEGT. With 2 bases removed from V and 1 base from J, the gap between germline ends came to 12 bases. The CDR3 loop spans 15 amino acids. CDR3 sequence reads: CASSERAGLSYEQYF. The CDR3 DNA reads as TGTGCCAGCAGTGAAAGGGCGGGCCTTTCCTACGAGCAGTACTTC.

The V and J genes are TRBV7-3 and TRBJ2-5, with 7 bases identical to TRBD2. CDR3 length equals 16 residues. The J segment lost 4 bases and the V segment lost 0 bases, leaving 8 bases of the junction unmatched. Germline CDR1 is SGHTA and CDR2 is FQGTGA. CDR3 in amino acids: CASSLTSGNLRETQYF. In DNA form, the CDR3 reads TGTGCCAGCAGCTTAACGAGCGGGAACCTCCGAGAGACCCAGTACTTC.

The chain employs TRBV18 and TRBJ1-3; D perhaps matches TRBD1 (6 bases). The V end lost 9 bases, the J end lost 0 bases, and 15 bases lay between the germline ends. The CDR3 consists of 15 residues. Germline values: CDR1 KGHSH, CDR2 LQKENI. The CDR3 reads CASTDSSFSGNTIYF. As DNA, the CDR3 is TGTGCCAGTACGGACAGTTCGTTCTCTGGAAACACCATATATTTT. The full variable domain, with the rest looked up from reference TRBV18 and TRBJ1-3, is NAGVMQNPRHLVRRRGQEARLRCSPMKGHSHVYWYRQLPEEGLKFMVYLQKENIIDESGMPKERFSAEFPKEGPSILRIQQVVRGDSAAYFCASTDSSFSGNTIYFGEGSWLTVV.

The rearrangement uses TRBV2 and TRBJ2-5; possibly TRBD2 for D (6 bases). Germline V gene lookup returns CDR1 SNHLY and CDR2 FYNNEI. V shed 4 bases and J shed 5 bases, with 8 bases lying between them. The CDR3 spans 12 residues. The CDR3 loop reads CASSVGGETQYF. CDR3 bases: TGTGCCAGCAGTGTTGGAGGGGAGACCCAGTACTTC. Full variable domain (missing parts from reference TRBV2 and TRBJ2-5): EPEVTQTPSHQVTQMGQEVILRCVPISNHLYFYWYRQILGQKVEFLVSFYNNEISEKSEIFDDQFSVERPDGSNFTLKIRSTKLEDSAMYFCASSVGGETQYFGPGTRLLVL.

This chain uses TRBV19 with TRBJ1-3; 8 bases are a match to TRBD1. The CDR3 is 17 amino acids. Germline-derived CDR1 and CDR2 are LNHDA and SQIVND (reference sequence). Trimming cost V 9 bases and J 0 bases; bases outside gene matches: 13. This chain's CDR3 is CASRDRTGGYSGNTIYF. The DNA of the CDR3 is TGTGCCAGCAGGGACAGGACGGGTGGATACTCTGGAAACACCATATATTTT.

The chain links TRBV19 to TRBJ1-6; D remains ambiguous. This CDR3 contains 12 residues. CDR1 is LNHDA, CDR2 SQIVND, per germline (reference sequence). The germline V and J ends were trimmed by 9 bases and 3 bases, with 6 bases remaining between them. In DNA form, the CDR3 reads TGTGCCAGCCGGGGCTATAATTCACCCCTCCACTTT. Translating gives CASRGYNSPLHF.

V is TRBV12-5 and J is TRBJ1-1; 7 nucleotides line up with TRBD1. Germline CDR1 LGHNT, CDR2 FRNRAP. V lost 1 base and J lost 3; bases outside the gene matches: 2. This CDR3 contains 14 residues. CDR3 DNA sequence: TGTGCTAGTGGTTTGGGGGGACAGCACACTGAAGCTTTCTTT. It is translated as CASGLGGQHTEAFF.

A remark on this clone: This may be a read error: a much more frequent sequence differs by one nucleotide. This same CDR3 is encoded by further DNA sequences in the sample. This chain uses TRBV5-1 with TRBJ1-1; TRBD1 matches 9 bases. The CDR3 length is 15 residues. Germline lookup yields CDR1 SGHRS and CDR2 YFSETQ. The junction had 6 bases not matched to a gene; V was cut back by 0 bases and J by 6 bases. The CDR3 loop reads CASSLGGQGFSEAFF. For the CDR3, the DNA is TGCGCCAGCAGCTTGGGCGGACAGGGGTTCTCTGAAGCTTTCTTT.

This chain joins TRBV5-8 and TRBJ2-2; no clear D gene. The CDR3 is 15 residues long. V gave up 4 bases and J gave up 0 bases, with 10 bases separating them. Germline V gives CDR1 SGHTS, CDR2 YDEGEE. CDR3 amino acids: CASSDDTANTGELFF. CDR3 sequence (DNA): TGTGCCAGCAGCGATGACACCGCGAACACCGGGGAGCTGTTTTTT. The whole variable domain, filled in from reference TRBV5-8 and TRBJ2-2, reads EAGVTQSPTHLIKTRGQQATLRCSPISGHTSVYWYQQALGLGLQFLLWYDEGEERNRGNFPPRFSGRQFPNYSSELNVNALELEDSALYLCASSDDTANTGELFFGEGSRLTVL.

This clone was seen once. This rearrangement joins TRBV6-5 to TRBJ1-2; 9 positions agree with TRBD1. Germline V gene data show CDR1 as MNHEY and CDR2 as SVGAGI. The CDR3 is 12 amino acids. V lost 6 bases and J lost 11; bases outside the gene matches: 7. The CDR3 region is CASRGQGKKYTF. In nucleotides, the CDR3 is TGTGCCAGCAGAGGACAGGGGAAAAAGTACACCTTC.

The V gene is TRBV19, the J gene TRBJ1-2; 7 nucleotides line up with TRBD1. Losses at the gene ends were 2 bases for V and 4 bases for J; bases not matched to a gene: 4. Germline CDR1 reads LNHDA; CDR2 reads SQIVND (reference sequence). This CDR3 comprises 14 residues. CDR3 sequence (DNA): TGTGCCAGTAGTATAAGGGGGGACAGCTATGGCTACACCTTC. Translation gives CASSIRGDSYGYTF.

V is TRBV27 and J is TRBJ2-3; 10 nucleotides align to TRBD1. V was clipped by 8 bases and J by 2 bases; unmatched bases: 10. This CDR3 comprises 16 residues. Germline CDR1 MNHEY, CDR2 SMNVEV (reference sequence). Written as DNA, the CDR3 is TGTGCCAGCTACTCCCTGGGACAGGGGATCACAGATACGCAGTATTTT. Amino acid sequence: CASYSLGQGITDTQYF.

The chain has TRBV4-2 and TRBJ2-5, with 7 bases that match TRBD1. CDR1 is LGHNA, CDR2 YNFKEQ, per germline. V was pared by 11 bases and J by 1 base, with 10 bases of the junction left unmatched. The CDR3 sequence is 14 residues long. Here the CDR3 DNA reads TGTGCCTCCTCTTCAGGGGACAGCCAAGAGACCCAGTACTTC. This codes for CASSSGDSQETQYF.

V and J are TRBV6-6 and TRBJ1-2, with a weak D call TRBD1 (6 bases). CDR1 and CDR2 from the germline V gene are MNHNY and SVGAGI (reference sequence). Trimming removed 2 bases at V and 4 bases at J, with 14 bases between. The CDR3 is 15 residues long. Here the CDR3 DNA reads TGTGCCAGCAGTTACGTTTCCGGGACACCCTATGGCTACACCTTC. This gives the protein CASSYVSGTPYGYTF.

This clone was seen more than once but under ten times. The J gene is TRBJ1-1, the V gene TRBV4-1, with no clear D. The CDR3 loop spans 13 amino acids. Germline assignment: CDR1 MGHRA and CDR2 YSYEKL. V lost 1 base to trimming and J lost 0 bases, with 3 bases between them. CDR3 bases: TGCGCCAGCAGCCAAGTAATGAACACTGAAGCTTTCTTT. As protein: CASSQVMNTEAFF.

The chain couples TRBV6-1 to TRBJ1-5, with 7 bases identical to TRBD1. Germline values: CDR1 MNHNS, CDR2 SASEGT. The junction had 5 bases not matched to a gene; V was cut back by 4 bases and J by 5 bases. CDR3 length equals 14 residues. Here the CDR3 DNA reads TGTGCCAGCAGTGTAACAGGGGTGGATCAGCCCCAGCATTTT. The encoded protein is CASSVTGVDQPQHF.

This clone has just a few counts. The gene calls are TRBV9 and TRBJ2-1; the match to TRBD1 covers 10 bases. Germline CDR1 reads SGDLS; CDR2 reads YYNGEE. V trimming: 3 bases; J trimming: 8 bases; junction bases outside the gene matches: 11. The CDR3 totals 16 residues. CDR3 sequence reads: CASSARTGTGAHEQFF. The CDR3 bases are TGTGCCAGCAGCGCACGTACCGGGACAGGGGCGCATGAGCAGTTCTTC. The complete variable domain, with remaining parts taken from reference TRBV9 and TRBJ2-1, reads DSGVTQTPKHLITATGQRVTLRCSPRSGDLSVYWYQQSLDQGLQFLIQYYNGEERAKGNILERFSAQQFPDLHSELNLSSLELGDSALYFCASSARTGTGAHEQFFGPGTRLTVL.

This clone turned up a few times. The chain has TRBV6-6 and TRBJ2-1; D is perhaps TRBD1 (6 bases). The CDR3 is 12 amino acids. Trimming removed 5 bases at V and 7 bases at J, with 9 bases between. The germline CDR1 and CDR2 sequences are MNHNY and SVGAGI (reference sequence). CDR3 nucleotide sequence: TGTGCCAGCAGTACACAGGGAAATGAGCAGTTCTTC. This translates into CASSTQGNEQFF.

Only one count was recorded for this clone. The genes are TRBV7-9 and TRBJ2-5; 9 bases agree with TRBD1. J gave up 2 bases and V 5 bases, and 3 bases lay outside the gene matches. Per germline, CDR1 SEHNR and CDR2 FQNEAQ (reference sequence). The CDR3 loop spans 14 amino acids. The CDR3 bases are TGTGCCAGCAGCCCGGGACAGGGACAAGAGACCCAGTACTTC. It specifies CASSPGQGQETQYF.

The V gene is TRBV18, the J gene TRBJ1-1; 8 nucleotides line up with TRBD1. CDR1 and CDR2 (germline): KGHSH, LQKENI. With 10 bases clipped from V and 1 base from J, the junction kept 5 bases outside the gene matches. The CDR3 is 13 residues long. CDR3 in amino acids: CATSTGENTEAFF. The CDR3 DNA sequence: TGTGCCACCTCGACAGGGGAGAACACTGAAGCTTTCTTT.

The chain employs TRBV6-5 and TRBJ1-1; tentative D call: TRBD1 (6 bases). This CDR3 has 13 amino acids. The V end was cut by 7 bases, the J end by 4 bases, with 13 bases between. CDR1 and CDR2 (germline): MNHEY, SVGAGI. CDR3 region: CASITGSGTEAFF. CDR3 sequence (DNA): TGTGCCAGCATAACAGGGTCGGGCACTGAAGCTTTCTTT.